This T cell receptor (beta chain) comes out of a study of CD8 T cells in Susac syndrome. Study-level points and caveats: Susac CD8+ clonal expansion peaked in TEMRA cells and active patients. Across the total CD8+ repertoires, more than 15 Susac-specific public clones were found. The CD8+ TEMRA repertoires yielded about five such clones.

In regard to this clonotype: As yet, its antigen is unknown.

TEMRA cells were FACS-enriched, with CD8+ and CD4+ T cells isolated negatively. A quantity of about 0.5 to 1 ug RNA underwent reverse transcription using random hexamers. Amplification of TCR beta CDR3 across 54 Vbeta and 13 Jbeta was performed with immunoSEQ multiplex PCR. From the immunoSEQ multiplex PCR reads, TCRdb called clonotypes with MiXCR, one entry per CDR3 protein. The table has about 82,000 distinct CDR3 sequences, roughly 95% seen once. Germline CDR1 is SGHTA and CDR2 is FQGNSA. The CDR3 runs to 11 residues. V was pared by 4 bases and J by 7 bases, with 7 bases between. The chain links TRBV7-2 to TRBJ1-2, with D unresolved. The TCR was taken from a human donor with Susac syndrome. The specimen was CD8+ T cells from PBMCs. The CDR3 reads CASSSSGGYTF. CDR3 sequence (DNA): TGTGCCAGCAGCTCATCGGGTGGCTACACCTTC.